This entry concerns a single T cell receptor beta chain. The data were taken from a study of blood T cell repertoires in COVID-19. As for the study in general: Material from acute and convalescent COVID-19 was sourced from the United States, Italy and Spain. T cells, B-cell-depleted T cells, or PBMCs supplied cDNA or gDNA.

How the authors handled the data: Reference gene primers were amplified, and this amplification served to estimate nucleated cell counts. Here immunoSEQ multiplex PCR was the method, and the copy in TCRdb shows in-frame clones only, minus some. The DNA gave D and trimming, while V, J and clone size come from that table. Here the sample spans some 330,000 clones, approximately 90% being singletons. J gave up 9 bases and V 8 bases, and 8 bases lay outside the gene matches. CDR3 length equals 13 residues. The germline CDR1 and CDR2 sequences are GTSNPN and SVGIG (reference sequence). The sequence came from a woman aged 45 to 65 with active or convalescent COVID-19. The sequencing input was peripheral blood. V usage is TRBV30 and J usage is TRBJ1-6; 9 positions match TRBD1. As DNA, the CDR3 is TGTGCCAGTGACCTGGGACAGGGTTCACCCCTCCACTTT. Its protein is CASDLGQGSPLHF.